This T cell receptor (beta chain) was identified in a study of blood T cell repertoires in COVID-19 (TCRdb year 2020). With respect to the entire study: The collaborator samples originated in the United States, Italy and Spain and spanned the acute and convalescent phases of COVID-19. Where HLA class I and class II types were available, the types were taken from metadata supplied by the sample provider, not from assay-based typing. Deeply sampled blood TCRbeta repertoires from subjects exposed to, actively infected with, or recovered from COVID-19 were included in the dataset. The samples were drawn from the first 160 participants of the ongoing ImmuneRACE study and from 1,254 subjects provided by 6 global collaborators. Sample metadata almost always included a de-identified subject ID, COVID-19 status, age in years and sex. The repertoires were released in a freely available public database intended as a resource for research on the immune response to SARS-CoV-2. The material from the prospective study consisted of cDNA or gDNA derived from T cells, B-cell-depleted T cells, or PBMCs. Overall results and qualifications from the work: Clinical and demographic metadata were provided uncurated, with the amount varying by source and participant.

In the prospective study, participants were roughly 18 to 100 years old, resided in approximately 25 geographic areas of the United States, and were enrolled through a virtual design. Cohort assignment in the prospective study relied on participant-reported clinical history from a screening survey and a study questionnaire. Recovered participants in ImmuneRACE Cohort 3 were defined as having two consecutive negative NP/OP PCR tests, clearance from a healthcare professional, or resolution of symptoms. In the prospective study, mobile phlebotomists collected whole blood, serum and a nasopharyngeal or oropharyngeal swab from each participant. Prospective study participants could optionally give additional blood draws and questionnaires over an approximately 2-month period. Before DNA extraction, blood samples from the prospective study were shipped at room temperature or frozen. The immunoSEQ Assay, a bias-controlled multiplex PCR, was used to amplify TCRbeta CDR3 regions from genomic DNA. The original pipeline was this. Within the assay, amplification of reference gene primers was used to estimate how many nucleated cells each sample contained. Sequence reads were collapsed and filtered to measure the absolute abundance of every unique TCRbeta CDR3 rearrangement. For each sample, productive Simpson clonality was calculated by taking the square root of Simpson's diversity index across productive rearrangements. This is the immuneACCESS table as TCRdb keeps it, with only in-frame sequences that have V and J called. A part of the clones is gone; compared with another copy, unresolved V genes explain less than half, and the rest is unexplained. The V and J calls and clone size were taken over from that table, and D and trimming were inferred from the DNA. Recorded for this sample are just over 350,000 clones; roughly 87% of them occurred a single time. The top ten clones comprise approximately 3% of the sample.

The CDR3 has 15 amino acids, counting the end cysteine and phenylalanine. Only the CDR3 region is kept as DNA, spanning 45 bases read in frame from base 1. Per the germline V gene, MGHRA is the CDR1 and YSYEKL is the CDR2. Here V drops 3 bases and J drops 0 bases, and the junction holds 4 bases not matched to any gene. Worth noting for this clone: Its target antigen remains unknown. Per-base quality was not reported, and no clone a single base away is much larger than it.

The sequence derives from a woman aged 25 to 39 who had recovered from COVID-19. Material for sequencing was PBMCs or T cells enriched from blood (not recorded which). The V and J segments used are TRBV4-1 and TRBJ1-1, and TRBD1 aligns with 7 junction nucleotides. The bases read TGCGCCAGCAGCCAGTGGGACAGTTTGAACACTGAAGCTTTCTTT. Translated, this is CASSQWDSLNTEAFF.